The clone carrying this T cell receptor beta chain was seen a handful of times. Its cognate antigen is unknown. The TCR beta CDR3 regions underwent amplification using RNA transcripts as the source. An initial round of RT-PCR targeting the TCR CDR3 relied on the HTBI primer set. MiXCR, applied by TCRdb to the multiplex PCR reads, yields one record per CDR3 protein. The sample has about 640,000 distinct CDR3 sequences; roughly 20% are singletons. Germline V gene sequence: CDR1 SGHVS, CDR2 FNYEAQ. Trimming cost V 1 base and J 6 bases, with 10 bases left between them. This CDR3 contains 14 residues. This entry is derived from a study of T cells in Graves' hyperthyroidism and ophthalmopathy. General study findings and limits: Model-based prediction identified ophthalmopathy a median approximately 6 months prior to its onset.

Orbital computed tomography, thyroid ultrasound, serum thyroxine and TRAb, and clinical symptoms together informed the diagnoses. This chain links TRBV7-6 with TRBJ2-1; maybe TRBD2 (6 bases). The material sequenced was blood. The sequence was collected from a young man with Graves' ophthalmopathy. The CDR3 loop reads CASSLGPTSNEQFF. The CDR3 nucleotides read TGTGCCAGCAGCTTAGGCCCGACTAGCAATGAGCAGTTCTTC.